This TCR beta chain emerged from a study of blood T cell repertoires in COVID-19 (dated by TCRdb to 2020 to 2022). A note on the overall study: Samples covering the acute and convalescent phases of COVID-19 were provided by collaborators in the United States, Italy and Spain. The sample metadata nearly always contained a de-identified subject ID, COVID-19 status, age in years and sex. The repertoires were released in a freely available public database intended as a resource for research on the immune response to SARS-CoV-2. The samples were drawn from two sources: the first 160 participants of the ongoing ImmuneRACE study, and 950 to 1,500 subjects contributed by 6 global collaborators. Where available, HLA class I and class II types were taken from metadata supplied by the sample provider and were not determined by assay-based typing. Subjects who had been exposed to COVID-19, were actively infected with it, or had recovered from it provided the deeply sampled blood TCRbeta repertoires that made up the dataset. The prospective study material was composed of cDNA or gDNA derived from T cells, B-cell-depleted T cells, or PBMCs.

TCRbeta CDR3 regions were amplified from genomic DNA using the immunoSEQ Assay, a bias-controlled multiplex PCR. Per the original workflow: The number of nucleated cells in each sample was estimated by amplification of reference gene primers within the assay. Sequence reads were collapsed and filtered to measure the absolute abundance of every unique TCRbeta CDR3 rearrangement. Productive Simpson clonality was computed per sample as the square root of Simpson's diversity index over productive rearrangements. TCRdb re-hosts the immuneACCESS table, in-frame sequences only. Its copies lack some clones; in the studies checked, an unresolved V gene accounts for under half of them, and the cause for the rest is not known. That table furnishes V, J and clone size, whereas the DNA furnished D and trimming. A total of more than 60,000 clones appear in this sample, roughly 85% of them only once. The ten largest clones add up to 40% to 45% of the sample.

This clone is labeled medium-sized (0.01 to 0.1%). The target of this receptor is not known. Base quality data are lacking; no much larger clone is found one base away. General findings and caveats noted by the study authors: The quantity of clinical and demographic metadata differed by source and by participant and was supplied without curation.

In Seattle, one collaborating source enrolled patients while the infection was active and tracked those patients longitudinally over the course of disease. Whole blood was collected in K2EDTA tubes by collaborating institutions according to the institutions' own protocols. For TCRbeta analysis, collaborators shipped samples in one of three forms: frozen whole blood, isolated PBMCs, or DNA extracted from either of those sample types. The sequence came from a woman aged 55-70 years with COVID-19, enrolled during active disease. The source material was peripheral blood.

CDR3 region: CASSQDWLAGNEQYF. The DNA sequence is as follows: TGTGCCAGCAGCCAAGATTGGCTAGCGGGAAATGAGCAGTACTTC. The chain is assembled from TRBV14 and TRBJ2-7, with 9 middle bases fitting TRBD2. The CDR3 runs 15 amino acids, cysteine and phenylalanine included. Only CDR3 DNA is held: 45 bases, read in frame from base 1. V is trimmed back by 0 bases and J by 7 bases, and the junction contains 7 bases that no gene match accounts for. CDR1 and CDR2 (SGHDN, FVKESK) derive from the germline V gene.